The clone carrying this T cell receptor beta chain was counted only a few times. As yet, its antigen is unknown. This record belongs to a study of T-cell memory formation after mild COVID-19. Study-level background: For the most part, TCR clusters were specific to one donor. Study-wide findings and caveats: Clones contracting day 15 to 85 were balanced CD4/CD8; later expanders leaned CD4+. Pre-infection memory contained some responding clones, which suggested that cross-reactive memory had joined.

Researchers used 5'RACE with constant-segment primers to make TCR alpha and TCR beta cDNA libraries that carry sample barcodes and UMIs. Each CDR3 protein gets one entry after TCRdb re-called the 5' RACE reads with MiXCR. The sample carries some 320,000 distinct CDR3 sequences, approximately 14% recorded once. CDR1 is SGHTA and CDR2 is FQGNSA in the germline V gene. V was clipped by 1 base and J by 12 bases; unmatched bases: 4. The CDR3 loop spans 12 amino acids. The TCR originated in a man between 18 and 29 years old who had mild COVID-19 (a few samples of this study predate the infection). Cell type and time point are not known. Sequenced material: PBMCs or a T cell subset sorted from them (not recorded which). This chain links TRBV7-2 with TRBJ1-1; 8 nucleotides align to TRBD1. CDR3: CASSLEDRATFF. The CDR3 DNA sequence: TGTGCCAGCAGCTTAGAGGACAGGGCAACTTTCTTT. The full variable domain, completed using reference TRBV7-2 and TRBJ1-1, is GAGVSQSPSNKVTEKGKDVELRCDPISGHTALYWYRQSLGQGLEFLIYFQGNSAPDKSGLPSDRFSAERTGGSVSTLTIQRTQQEDSAVYLCASSLEDRATFFGQGTRLTVV.